Listed below are T cell receptor beta chains from one sample, sequenced in a study of technical replicates of blood from a handful of donors. Sequenced by immunoSEQ multiplex PCR; TCRdb stores in-frame clones only, minus some. The sample has 70,000 to 75,000 clones, around 95% seen once. Specimen: T cells isolated from PBMCs. All receptors come from a human donor in good health. Both conserved end residues are part of each CDR3. Each record gives: CDR3 protein, CDR3 DNA, V gene, J gene, D gene, clone size. The D gene is left open where the match is weak. A clone size is listed for some rows: how often the clone was seen (once, few, many), or a class if it is expanded.

CDR3: CASSSPGRGMYEQYF
DNA: TGCGCCAGCAGCTCCCCCGGGAGGGGGATGTACGAGCAGTACTTC
V: TRBV5-1
J: TRBJ2-7
D: TRBD2
size: NA

CDR3: CASSIGAGVYDEQFF
DNA: TGTGCCAGTAGTATAGGGGCGGGAGTATATGATGAGCAGTTCTTC
V: TRBV19
J: TRBJ2-1
D: TRBD2
size: NA

CDR3: CASSLGQVIYEQYF
DNA: TGTGCCAGCAGTTTGGGACAGGTTATCTACGAGCAGTACTTC
V: TRBV27
J: TRBJ2-7
D: TRBD1
size: NA

CDR3: CASSYIAGLHEQYF
DNA: TGTGCCAGCAGTTATATAGCGGGATTACACGAGCAGTACTTC
V: TRBV27
J: TRBJ2-7
D: TRBD2
size: NA

CDR3: CASSISLNTEAFF
DNA: TGTGCCAGTAGTATTTCTTTGAACACTGAAGCTTTCTTT
V: TRBV19
J: TRBJ1-1
D: NA
size: NA

CDR3: CASSPVWPQGTEAFF
DNA: TGTGCCAGCAGTCCGGTTTGGCCTCAGGGCACTGAAGCTTTCTTT
V: TRBV7-9
J: TRBJ1-1
D: NA
size: NA

CDR3: CASSFGQGTDEQFF
DNA: TGTGCCAGCAGCTTCGGGCAGGGCACGGATGAGCAGTTCTTC
V: TRBV11-2
J: TRBJ2-1
D: NA
size: once

CDR3: CASSLGPGLSSYEQYF
DNA: TGTGCCAGCAGTTTAGGTCCAGGGCTCTCTTCCTACGAGCAGTACTTC
V: TRBV28
J: TRBJ2-7
D: NA
size: NA

CDR3: CASSSGTGSYEQYF
DNA: TGTGCCAGTAGCTCCGGGACAGGGTCCTACGAGCAGTACTTC
V: TRBV19
J: TRBJ2-7
D: TRBD1
size: NA

CDR3: CASSPHGQGGQPQHF
DNA: TGCGCCAGCAGCCCCCATGGGCAGGGGGGTCAGCCCCAGCATTTT
V: TRBV4-1
J: TRBJ1-5
D: TRBD1
size: NA

CDR3: CSVIAGGPEETQYF
DNA: TGCAGCGTTATAGCGGGAGGGCCGGAAGAGACCCAGTACTTC
V: TRBV29-1
J: TRBJ2-5
D: TRBD2
size: NA

CDR3: CASSRVAGGDGELFF
DNA: TGCGCCAGCAGCCGAGTAGCGGGAGGAGACGGGGAGCTGTTTTTT
V: TRBV4-1
J: TRBJ2-2
D: TRBD2
size: NA

CDR3: CASSTPSQATTGAFF
DNA: TGTGCCAGCAGCACCCCCTCACAGGCTACCACAGGGGCTTTCTTT
V: TRBV7-8
J: TRBJ1-1
D: NA
size: NA

CDR3: CASSLWGFRGAEEEETQYF
DNA: TGTGCCAGCAGCTTGTGGGGGTTTCGGGGGGCGGAAGAAGAAGAGACCCAGTACTTC
V: TRBV5-4
J: TRBJ2-5
D: NA
size: NA

CDR3: CASSPTTYPGQGKPQHF
DNA: TGTGCCAGTAGCCCAACGACATACCCGGGACAGGGGAAGCCCCAGCATTTT
V: TRBV19
J: TRBJ1-5
D: TRBD1
size: NA

CDR3: CASSLATTGHYGYTF
DNA: TGTGCCAGCAGCTTAGCCACGACAGGGCACTATGGCTACACCTTC
V: TRBV13
J: TRBJ1-2
D: TRBD1
size: NA

CDR3: CASSEISPNTEAFF
DNA: TGTGCCAGCAGTGAAATTAGTCCGAACACTGAAGCTTTCTTT
V: TRBV2
J: TRBJ1-1
D: NA
size: NA

CDR3: CSVVGTRTVETQYF
DNA: TGCAGCGTTGTAGGGACTAGAACTGTAGAGACCCAGTACTTC
V: TRBV29-1
J: TRBJ2-5
D: TRBD2
size: NA

CDR3: CASSLRRDAGELFF
DNA: TGTGCCAGCAGCTTGCGACGGGATGCCGGGGAGCTGTTTTTT
V: TRBV11-2
J: TRBJ2-2
D: NA
size: NA

CDR3: CASSLFNRGLNTGELFF
DNA: TGCGCCAGCAGCTTATTTAACAGGGGACTGAACACCGGGGAGCTGTTTTTT
V: TRBV5-1
J: TRBJ2-2
D: NA
size: NA

CDR3: CASSEGSPGLNQPQHF
DNA: TGCGCCAGCAGCGAGGGTTCCCCGGGATTAAATCAGCCCCAGCATTTT
V: TRBV5-1
J: TRBJ1-5
D: NA
size: NA

CDR3: CASDSRGEQYF
DNA: TGTGCCAGCGACTCTCGGGGCGAGCAGTACTTC
V: TRBV7-9
J: TRBJ2-7
D: NA
size: NA

CDR3: CASSPKWDSSYEQYF
DNA: TGCGCCAGCAGCCCCAAATGGGACAGTTCCTACGAGCAGTACTTC
V: TRBV5-1
J: TRBJ2-7
D: TRBD1
size: NA

CDR3: CASSFLVLGSGSSYNEQFF
DNA: TGTGCCAGCAGTTTTCTTGTATTAGGGAGCGGAAGCTCCTACAATGAGCAGTTCTTC
V: TRBV27
J: TRBJ2-1
D: NA
size: NA

CDR3: CASSLGLTGGPSDTQYF
DNA: TGCGCCAGCAGCTTGGGATTGACGGGGGGGCCGTCAGATACGCAGTATTTT
V: TRBV5-1
J: TRBJ2-3
D: TRBD2
size: NA

CDR3: CASSRTGEGYEQYF
DNA: TGTGCCAGCAGTAGGACAGGGGAGGGCTACGAGCAGTACTTC
V: TRBV6-5
J: TRBJ2-7
D: TRBD1
size: few

CDR3: CASSRSNSGYTF
DNA: TGTGCCAGCAGTCGTTCGAACAGTGGCTACACCTTC
V: TRBV6-1
J: TRBJ1-2
D: NA
size: few

CDR3: CASSSTGGHHSTDTQYF
DNA: TGTGCCAGCAGCTCCACGGGGGGGCACCATAGCACAGATACGCAGTATTTT
V: TRBV7-9
J: TRBJ2-3
D: TRBD2
size: NA

CDR3: CASSIGGSGEQYF
DNA: TGTGCCAGTAGTATCGGCGGATCGGGCGAGCAGTACTTC
V: TRBV19
J: TRBJ2-7
D: NA
size: NA

CDR3: CASTTSRTGGHGYTF
DNA: TGTGCCAGCACTACCTCCCGGACAGGGGGCCATGGCTACACCTTC
V: TRBV6-5
J: TRBJ1-2
D: TRBD1
size: NA

CDR3: CASSEGRGSDTQYF
DNA: TGTGCCAGCAGTGAAGGGCGGGGGTCAGATACGCAGTATTTT
V: TRBV2
J: TRBJ2-3
D: TRBD2
size: once

CDR3: CASSARDRGPTEAFF
DNA: TGTGCCAGTAGTGCCCGGGACAGGGGGCCCACTGAAGCTTTCTTT
V: TRBV19
J: TRBJ1-1
D: TRBD1
size: NA

CDR3: CASSEYGFGGIAEAFF
DNA: TGTGCCAGCAGTGAATATGGATTCGGCGGGATCGCTGAAGCTTTCTTT
V: TRBV25-1
J: TRBJ1-1
D: NA
size: NA